This T cell receptor beta chain originates from a study of T cell changes during pregnancy in multiple sclerosis. This CDR3 is built from 13 residues. The V end lost 6 bases, the J end lost 4 bases, and 12 bases lay between the germline ends. Germline-derived CDR1 and CDR2 are SGHTA and FQGNSA. Sequenced by immunoSEQ multiplex PCR; TCRdb stores in-frame clones only, minus some. Of over 45,000 clones listed, 75% to 95% were seen once; the top ten hold approximately 2.3%. This clone was detected a few times. V gene TRBV7-2 combines with J gene TRBJ1-1; TRBD1 might be the D (5 bases). The input for sequencing was peripheral blood, taken in the first trimester of pregnancy. The clonotype originates from a female donor in good health, enrolled as a control in a pregnancy study. Here the CDR3 DNA reads TGTGCCAGCAGGCAGGGAGGAAGCACTGAAGCTTTCTTT. Translation gives CASRQGGSTEAFF.